This T cell receptor (beta chain) was sequenced during a study of PD-L1 blockade in urothelial cancer. Study at large: The patients first took atezolizumab in about 2014, receiving 1,200 mg intravenously every 3 weeks. The authors examined blood 3 weeks (second dose) and 6 weeks after treatment start. Study-wide findings and caveats: Sub-median blood TCR clonality before treatment predicted longer survival.

Synthetic TCR analog templates were spiked into each PCR. Generated by immunoSEQ multiplex PCR, the TCRdb table keeps only in-frame clones and is missing some. In the table there are approximately 110,000 clones, 70% to 90% of which are singletons. This CDR3 region has 14 residues. The germline gives CDR1 LNHDA, CDR2 SQIVND (reference sequence). The ends lost 7 bases at V and 4 bases at J; junction bases unmatched: 6. As to this clone: Its antigen is not identified.

The sample here was PBMCs, taken around atezolizumab (anti-PD-L1) treatment. The TCR comes from a man over 45 with urothelial cancer. The V call is TRBV19, the J call TRBJ1-2, with TRBD1 matching over 10 bases. CDR3 loop: CASTQGQGTYGYTF. DNA for the CDR3: TGTGCCAGTACCCAGGGACAGGGGACCTATGGCTACACCTTC.